A single sample gave rise to the 9 T cell receptor beta chains below, sequenced in a study of shared clonotypes between healthy human individuals. Selected positively for CCR7 and CD45RO-negative, naive CD8 cells excluded terminally differentiated effector memory CD45RA+ cells. The repertoire was sequenced with immunoSEQ multiplex PCR; TCRdb's copy has only in-frame clones and lacks some. The sample shows roughly 2.1 million clones, roughly 91% of them seen only once. Sequenced material: naive CD8+ T cells from PBMCs. These receptors were taken from a man aged 18 to 30 in good health. Some clones in this sample may be carry-over from other donors' samples.

CDR3 coding DNA: TGTGCCAGCAGCTTAGACCCCCCAGGGGGCTGGACTGAAGCTTTCTTT. The encoded protein is CASSLDPPGGWTEAFF. V is TRBV7-3 and J is TRBJ1-1; 8 nucleotides agree with TRBD1. J gave up 5 bases and V 2 bases, and 10 bases lay outside the gene matches. The V gene's germline CDR1 is SGHTA and CDR2 FQGTGA. The CDR3 runs 16 residues.

V usage is TRBV9 and J usage is TRBJ2-3, with 7 bases fitting TRBD2. This CDR3 is built from 15 residues. V was clipped by 3 bases and J by 3 bases; unmatched bases: 7. Germline loops: CDR1 SGDLS, CDR2 YYNGEE. CDR3 protein: CASSAAGVGTDTQYF. DNA for the CDR3: TGTGCCAGCAGCGCCGCGGGAGTAGGGACAGATACGCAGTATTTT.

The gene calls are TRBV7-8 and TRBJ2-1, with 10 positions matching TRBD2. V dropped 1 base and J dropped 1; count of bases not matched to a gene: 7. There are 18 residues in the CDR3. Germline V lookup: CDR1 SGHVS, CDR2 FQNEAQ. Written as DNA, the CDR3 is TGTGCCAGCAGCTTAGGGCTAGCGGGAGAAGGGTCCTACAATGAGCAGTTCTTC. This encodes CASSLGLAGEGSYNEQFF.

The rearrangement joins TRBV28 to TRBJ2-1; the D gene is possibly TRBD2 (6 bases). The CDR3 runs 14 residues. V was cut by 11 bases and J by 0 bases, with 14 bases left in between. The germline gives CDR1 MDHEN, CDR2 SYDVKM. CDR3 loop: CAAEAGGSYNEQFF. The CDR3 DNA reads TGTGCCGCCGAGGCCGGGGGCTCCTACAATGAGCAGTTCTTC.

This sequence joins TRBV9 and TRBJ1-1; D gene uncertain. Trimming cost V 3 bases and J 6 bases, with 15 bases left between them. CDR1 and CDR2 (germline): SGDLS, YYNGEE. The CDR3 runs 14 residues. CDR3 nucleotide sequence: TGTGCCAGCAGCGGAGACGACAATCCGTCTGAAGCTTTCTTT. Its translation: CASSGDDNPSEAFF.

The rearrangement joins TRBV4-1 to TRBJ2-3; a possible D gene is TRBD1 (6 bases). Germline lookup yields CDR1 MGHRA and CDR2 YSYEKL. This CDR3 spans 14 amino acids. V was shortened by 0 bases and J by 11 bases, with 15 bases between the two germline ends. The CDR3 nucleotides are TGCGCCAGCAGCCAAGATCAGGGGACGCTTATGCAGTATTTT. This translates into CASSQDQGTLMQYF.

The chain carries TRBV5-4 and TRBJ2-2, with 7 bases that match TRBD1. The CDR3 loop spans 13 amino acids. The germline V gene encodes CDR1 SGHNT and CDR2 YYREEE (reference sequence). With 7 bases clipped from V and 2 bases from J, the junction kept 2 bases outside the gene matches. CDR3 protein: CASGTDNTGELFF. DNA for the CDR3: TGTGCCAGCGGGACAGATAACACCGGGGAGCTGTTTTTT.

The CDR3: CASSLGGQGYGYTF. In nucleotides, the CDR3 is TGTGCCAGCAGCTTAGGGGGACAGGGCTATGGCTACACCTTC. This rearrangement joins TRBV7-2 to TRBJ1-2; 9 bases match TRBD1. Germline V gene data show CDR1 as SGHTA and CDR2 as FQGNSA. The ends lost 1 base at V and 4 bases at J; junction bases unmatched: 1. The CDR3 runs to 14 residues.

V usage is TRBV14 and J usage is TRBJ1-2; D gene unclear. The CDR3 has 15 residues. The germline CDR1 and CDR2 sequences are SGHDN and FVKESK. The V gene lost 3 bases and the J gene lost 8 bases, with 19 bases spanning the gap. The CDR3 here is CASSQTPRIRGGYTF. CDR3 bases: TGTGCCAGCAGCCAGACCCCAAGGATCCGAGGGGGCTACACCTTC.